Shown below are 14 T cell receptor beta chains from a single sample sequenced in a study of T cell repertoires in cytomegalovirus infection. TCRdb ran MiXCR on the reads and lists one entry per CDR3 protein. The table includes around 450,000 distinct CDR3 sequences, approximately 10% detected once. The source material was PBMCs. The receptors were gathered from a human donor in good health (CMV status not recorded). Some clones in this sample may be carry-over from other donors' samples.

This clonotype was detected many times. V usage is TRBV6-1 and J usage is TRBJ1-1, with D maybe TRBD1 (5 bases). Trimming took 0 bases from V and 0 from J, leaving 8 bases between them. This CDR3 has 15 residues. Germline V gene data show CDR1 as MNHNS and CDR2 as SASEGT. The CDR3 region has the DNA TGTGCCAGCAGTGAAGCAGGGACGGTGAACACTGAAGCTTTCTTT. Protein: CASSEAGTVNTEAFF.

This clonotype was counted many times. The genes are TRBV27 and TRBJ1-1, with D uncertain. Trimming shortened V by 3 bases and J by 8 bases, and 13 bases separated the two germline ends. Germline V gene data show CDR1 as MNHEY and CDR2 as SMNVEV (reference sequence). The CDR3 is 13 amino acids. The CDR3 nucleotides read TGTGCCAGCAGTTTTGCCGGGGTTTCCGAAGCTTTCTTT. This gives the protein CASSFAGVSEAFF.

This clonotype occurred a few times. Here the CDR3 DNA reads TGTGCCAGCAGTGTAATTGGTGGCGTCTATCAGCCCCAGCATTTT. Its protein product is CASSVIGGVYQPQHF. The chain combines TRBV6-1 with TRBJ1-5, with D unresolved. The CDR3 totals 15 residues. V lost 4 bases and J lost 5, with 15 bases in between. Germline values: CDR1 MNHNS, CDR2 SASEGT.

This sequence joins TRBV20-1 and TRBJ1-6; D remains unclear. There are 16 residues in the CDR3. From germline, CDR1 is DFQATT and CDR2 SNEGSKA (reference sequence). The V end was cut by 3 bases, the J end by 9 bases, with 21 bases between. The CDR3 protein is CSARRGIGLGGSPLHF. The DNA for the CDR3 is TGCAGTGCTAGGCGAGGCATTGGTTTGGGTGGTTCACCCCTCCACTTT.

The J gene is TRBJ2-5, the V gene TRBV18; 8 nucleotides match TRBD1. Trimming took 2 bases from V and 14 from J; bases not matched to a gene: 10. CDR1 and CDR2 (germline): KGHSH, LQKENI. The CDR3 is 13 residues long. This CDR3 reads CASSPRGDRGLYF. As DNA, the CDR3 is TGTGCCAGCTCACCAAGGGGCGACAGGGGCCTCTACTTC.

In its sample, this clonotype was seen many times. This chain uses TRBV5-1 with TRBJ2-7; D remains unclear. The V end was cut by 0 bases, the J end by 1 base, with 11 bases between. CDR1 is SGHRS, CDR2 YFSETQ, per germline. There are 15 residues in the CDR3. CDR3 loop: CASSLAGSRSYEQYF. CDR3 sequence (DNA): TGCGCCAGCAGCTTGGCCGGTAGCAGGTCCTACGAGCAGTACTTC. Together with reference TRBV5-1 and TRBJ2-7, the CDR3 gives the full variable domain: KAGVTQTPRYLIKTRGQQVTLSCSPISGHRSVSWYQQTPGQGLQFLFEYFSETQRNKGNFPGRFSGRQFSNSRSEMNVSTLELGDSALYLCASSLAGSRSYEQYFGPGTRLTVT.

The sample holds many counts of this clonotype. The chain has TRBV2 and TRBJ2-7; 13 bases agree with TRBD2. V lost 8 bases and J lost 6; bases outside the gene matches: 7. Germline V gene data show CDR1 as SNHLY and CDR2 as FYNNEI. CDR3 length equals 14 residues. The CDR3 reads CASGRTSGRGEQYF. The CDR3 bases are TGTGCCAGCGGCAGGACTAGCGGGAGAGGCGAGCAGTACTTC.

There are many counts of this clonotype. The chain links TRBV7-6 to TRBJ2-2; TRBD2 might be the D (5 bases). V dropped 1 base and J dropped 4 bases, with 10 bases sitting between them. This CDR3 is 15 amino acids long. Per germline, CDR1 SGHVS and CDR2 FNYEAQ. The CDR3 DNA reads as TGTGCCAGCAGCTTAGACGGGGTCGGCACCGGGGAGCTGTTTTTT. Residues: CASSLDGVGTGELFF.

The chain couples TRBV11-2 to TRBJ2-2; D may be TRBD2 (6 bases). Germline V gene lookup returns CDR1 SGHAT and CDR2 FQNNGV. The CDR3 sequence is 16 residues long. V was pared by 4 bases and J by 4 bases, with 16 bases between. In nucleotides, the CDR3 is TGTGCCAGCAGCTCTCTGGGTGGGGGAGGCACCGGGGAGCTGTTTTTT. Protein product: CASSSLGGGGTGELFF. The full variable domain, completed using reference TRBV11-2 and TRBJ2-2, is EAGVAQSPRYKIIEKRQSVAFWCNPISGHATLYWYQQILGQGPKLLIQFQNNGVVDDSQLPKDRFSAERLKGVDSTLKIQPAKLEDSAVYLCASSSLGGGGTGELFFGEGSRLTVL.

This clonotype has ten or more counts. This chain joins TRBV2 and TRBJ2-3, with D unclear. With 4 bases removed from V and 7 bases from J, the gap between germline ends came to 9 bases. This CDR3 contains 12 residues. In germline, CDR1 is SNHLY, CDR2 FYNNEI. CDR3 DNA sequence: TGTGCCAGCAGTGGACTTTTCTATACGCAGTATTTT. This encodes CASSGLFYTQYF.

This clonotype came up many times. The chain uses TRBV7-9 and TRBJ1-1; D not certain. Trimming took off 1 base at V and 0 bases at J, with 15 bases between the two ends. The CDR3 loop spans 17 amino acids. Per the germline V gene, CDR1 is SEHNR and CDR2 is FQNEAQ (reference sequence). The CDR3 spells CASSLGARRLLNTEAFF. CDR3 bases: TGTGCCAGCAGCTTAGGGGCCAGGAGACTATTGAACACTGAAGCTTTCTTT. Full variable domain (outside the CDR3, taken from reference TRBV7-9 and TRBJ1-1): DTGVSQNPRHKITKRGQNVTFRCDPISEHNRLYWYRQTLGQGPEFLTYFQNEAQLEKSRLLSDRFSAERPKGSFSTLEIQRTEQGDSAMYLCASSLGARRLLNTEAFFGQGTRLTVV.

The CDR3 bases are TGTGCCAGTAGTACCTCAGGGGGAAGCACTGAAGCTTTCTTT. Translating gives CASSTSGGSTEAFF. The chain combines TRBV19 with TRBJ1-1; 7 positions agree with TRBD1. The CDR3 totals 14 residues. With 4 bases clipped from V and 4 bases from J, the junction kept 6 bases outside the gene matches. The germline V gene has CDR1 LNHDA and CDR2 SQIVND (reference sequence).

At least ten counts were recorded for this clonotype. The CDR3 DNA is TGTGCCAGCAGCTTACTAGGCGACGGGGAGCTGTTTTTT. It is translated as CASSLLGDGELFF. The chain links TRBV7-9 to TRBJ2-2; no clear D. V shed 2 bases and J shed 7 bases, with 8 bases lying between them. The CDR3 length is 13 residues. CDR1 and CDR2 (germline): SEHNR, FQNEAQ (reference sequence).

This clonotype has ten or more counts. The chain has TRBV2 and TRBJ1-5; D uncertain. V was trimmed by 3 bases and J by 2 bases, leaving 11 bases between them. Germline loops: CDR1 SNHLY, CDR2 FYNNEI. The CDR3 is made up of 15 amino acids. CDR3 amino acids: CASSENRGGNQPQHF. The DNA of the CDR3 is TGTGCCAGCAGTGAGAACAGAGGCGGCAATCAGCCCCAGCATTTT.